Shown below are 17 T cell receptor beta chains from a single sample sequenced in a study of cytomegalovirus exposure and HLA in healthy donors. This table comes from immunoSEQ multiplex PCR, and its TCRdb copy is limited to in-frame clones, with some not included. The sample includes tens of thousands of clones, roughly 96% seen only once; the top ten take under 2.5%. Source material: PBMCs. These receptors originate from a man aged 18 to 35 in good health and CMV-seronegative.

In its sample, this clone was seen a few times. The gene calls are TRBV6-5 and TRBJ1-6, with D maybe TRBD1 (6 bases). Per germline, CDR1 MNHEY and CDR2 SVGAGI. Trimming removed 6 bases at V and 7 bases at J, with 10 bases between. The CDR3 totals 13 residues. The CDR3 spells CASRDQGNSPLHF. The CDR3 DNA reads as TGTGCCAGCAGGGATCAGGGGAATTCACCCCTCCACTTT.

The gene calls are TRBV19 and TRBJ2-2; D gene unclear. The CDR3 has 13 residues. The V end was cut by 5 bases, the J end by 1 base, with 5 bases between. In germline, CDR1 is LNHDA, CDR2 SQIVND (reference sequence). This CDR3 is CASSPQNTGELFF. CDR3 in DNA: TGTGCCAGTAGTCCCCAGAACACCGGGGAGCTGTTTTTT.

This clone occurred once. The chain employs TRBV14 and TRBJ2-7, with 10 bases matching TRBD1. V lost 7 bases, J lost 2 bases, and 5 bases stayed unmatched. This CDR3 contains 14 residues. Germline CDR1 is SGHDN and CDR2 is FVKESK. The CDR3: CASTTGTGAYEQYF. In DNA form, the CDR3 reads TGTGCCAGCACCACCGGGACAGGGGCCTACGAGCAGTACTTC.

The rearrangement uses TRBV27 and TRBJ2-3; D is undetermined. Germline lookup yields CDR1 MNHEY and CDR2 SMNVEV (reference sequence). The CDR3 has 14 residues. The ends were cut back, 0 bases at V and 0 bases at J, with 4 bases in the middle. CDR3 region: CASSLSGSTDTQYF. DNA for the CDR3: TGTGCCAGCAGTTTATCGGGCAGCACAGATACGCAGTATTTT.

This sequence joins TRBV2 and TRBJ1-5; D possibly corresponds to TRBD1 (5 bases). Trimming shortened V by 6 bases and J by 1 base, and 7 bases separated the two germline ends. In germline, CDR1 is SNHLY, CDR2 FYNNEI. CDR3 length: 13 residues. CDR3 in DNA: TGTGCCAGCAGGGGGGGAAGCAATCAGCCCCAGCATTTT. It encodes CASRGGSNQPQHF.

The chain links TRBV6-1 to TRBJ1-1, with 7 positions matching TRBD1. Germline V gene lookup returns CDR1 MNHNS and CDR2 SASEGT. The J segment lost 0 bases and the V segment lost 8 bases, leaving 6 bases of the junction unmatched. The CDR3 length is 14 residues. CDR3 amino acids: CASRRQGVNTEAFF. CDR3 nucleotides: TGTGCCAGCCGCAGACAGGGAGTGAACACTGAAGCTTTCTTT.

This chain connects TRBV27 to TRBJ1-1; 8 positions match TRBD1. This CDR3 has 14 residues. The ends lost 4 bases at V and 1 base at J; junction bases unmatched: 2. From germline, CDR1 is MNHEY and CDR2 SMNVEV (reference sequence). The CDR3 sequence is CASSSGTGNTEAFF. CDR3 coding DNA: TGTGCCAGCAGTTCCGGGACAGGGAACACTGAAGCTTTCTTT.

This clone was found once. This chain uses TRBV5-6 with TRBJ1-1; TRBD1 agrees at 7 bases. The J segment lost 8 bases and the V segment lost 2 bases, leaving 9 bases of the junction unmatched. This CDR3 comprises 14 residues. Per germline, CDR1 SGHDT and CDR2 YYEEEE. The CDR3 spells CASSFGGGGSEAFF. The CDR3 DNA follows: TGTGCCAGCAGCTTTGGAGGAGGGGGCTCAGAAGCTTTCTTT.

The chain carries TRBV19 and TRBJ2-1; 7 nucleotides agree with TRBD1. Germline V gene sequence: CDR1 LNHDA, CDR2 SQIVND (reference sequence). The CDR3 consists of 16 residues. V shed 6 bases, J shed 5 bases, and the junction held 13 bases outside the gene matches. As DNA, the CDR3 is TGTGCCAGTAGGATAAAAGGGGGCGAGGCCCACAATGAGCAGTTCTTC. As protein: CASRIKGGEAHNEQFF. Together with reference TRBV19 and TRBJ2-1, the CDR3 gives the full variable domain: DGGITQSPKYLFRKEGQNVTLSCEQNLNHDAMYWYRQDPGQGLRLIYYSQIVNDFQKGDIAEGYSVSREKKESFPLTVTSAQKNPTAFYLCASRIKGGEAHNEQFFGPGTRLTVL.

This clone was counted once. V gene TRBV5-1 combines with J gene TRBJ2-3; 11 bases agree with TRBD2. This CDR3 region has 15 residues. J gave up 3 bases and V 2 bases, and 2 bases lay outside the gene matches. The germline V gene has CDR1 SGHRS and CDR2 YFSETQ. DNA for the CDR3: TGCGCCAGCAGCTTAGGGACTAGCGGTACAGATACGCAGTATTTT. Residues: CASSLGTSGTDTQYF.

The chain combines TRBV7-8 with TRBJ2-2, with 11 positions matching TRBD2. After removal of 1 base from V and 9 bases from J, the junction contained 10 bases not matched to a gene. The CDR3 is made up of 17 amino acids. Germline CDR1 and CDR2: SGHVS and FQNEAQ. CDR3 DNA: TGTGCCAGCAGCTTAGTGGGACTAGCGGCAGGTGTCCGGGAGCTGTTTTTT. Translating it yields CASSLVGLAAGVRELFF.

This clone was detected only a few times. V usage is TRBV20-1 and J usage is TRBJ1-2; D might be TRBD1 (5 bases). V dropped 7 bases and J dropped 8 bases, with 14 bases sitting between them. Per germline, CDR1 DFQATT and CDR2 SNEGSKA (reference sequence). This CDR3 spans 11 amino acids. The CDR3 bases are TGCAGTGTTGGGTTAAGGGGAGGCTACACCTTC. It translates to CSVGLRGGYTF.

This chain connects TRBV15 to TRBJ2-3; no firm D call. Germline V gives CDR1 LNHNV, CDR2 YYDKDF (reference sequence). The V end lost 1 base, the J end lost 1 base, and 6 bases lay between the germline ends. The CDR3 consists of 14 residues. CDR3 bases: TGTGCCACCAGCAGAGTAGCCGGCACAGATACGCAGTATTTT. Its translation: CATSRVAGTDTQYF.

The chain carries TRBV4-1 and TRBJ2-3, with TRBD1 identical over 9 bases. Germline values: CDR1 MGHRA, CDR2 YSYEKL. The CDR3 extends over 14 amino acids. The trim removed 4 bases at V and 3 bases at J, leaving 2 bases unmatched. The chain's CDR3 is CASSPGQGTDTQYF. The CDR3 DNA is TGCGCCAGCAGCCCGGGACAGGGAACAGATACGCAGTATTTT.

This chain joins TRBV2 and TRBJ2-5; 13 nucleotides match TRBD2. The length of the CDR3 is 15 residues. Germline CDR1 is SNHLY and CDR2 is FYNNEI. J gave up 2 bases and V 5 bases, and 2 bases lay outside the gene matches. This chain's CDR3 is CASSQGLAGQETQYF. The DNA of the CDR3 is TGTGCCAGCAGTCAGGGACTAGCGGGACAAGAGACCCAGTACTTC.

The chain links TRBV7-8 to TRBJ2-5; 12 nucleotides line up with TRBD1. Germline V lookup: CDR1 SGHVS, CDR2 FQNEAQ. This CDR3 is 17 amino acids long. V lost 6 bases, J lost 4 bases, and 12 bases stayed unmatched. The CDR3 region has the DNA TGTGCCAGCAGAAAGCATGGGGGGGACAGGGGGCGAGAGACCCAGTACTTC. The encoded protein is CASRKHGGDRGRETQYF.

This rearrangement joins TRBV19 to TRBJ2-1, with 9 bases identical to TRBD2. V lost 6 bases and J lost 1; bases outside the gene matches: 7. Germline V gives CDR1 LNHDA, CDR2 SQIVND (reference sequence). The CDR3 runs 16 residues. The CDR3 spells CASRVSSGISYNEQFF. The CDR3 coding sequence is TGTGCCAGTAGAGTATCTAGCGGGATTTCCTACAATGAGCAGTTCTTC. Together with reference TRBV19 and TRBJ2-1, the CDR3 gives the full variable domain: DGGITQSPKYLFRKEGQNVTLSCEQNLNHDAMYWYRQDPGQGLRLIYYSQIVNDFQKGDIAEGYSVSREKKESFPLTVTSAQKNPTAFYLCASRVSSGISYNEQFFGPGTRLTVL.